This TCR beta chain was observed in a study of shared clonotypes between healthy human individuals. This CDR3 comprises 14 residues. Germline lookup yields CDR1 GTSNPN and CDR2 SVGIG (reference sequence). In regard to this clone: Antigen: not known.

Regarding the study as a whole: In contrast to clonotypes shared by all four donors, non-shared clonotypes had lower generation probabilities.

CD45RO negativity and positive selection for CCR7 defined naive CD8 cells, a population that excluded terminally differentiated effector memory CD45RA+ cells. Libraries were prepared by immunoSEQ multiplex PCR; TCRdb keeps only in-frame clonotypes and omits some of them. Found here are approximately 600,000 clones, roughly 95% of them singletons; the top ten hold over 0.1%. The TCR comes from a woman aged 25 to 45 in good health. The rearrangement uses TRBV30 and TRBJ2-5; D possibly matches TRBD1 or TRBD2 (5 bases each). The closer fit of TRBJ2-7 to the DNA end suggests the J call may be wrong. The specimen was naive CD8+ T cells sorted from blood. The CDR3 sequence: CAWSEGTYSYEQYF. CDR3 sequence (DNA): TGTGCCTGGAGTGAAGGGACGTACTCCTACGAGCAGTACTTC.